Listed below are T cell receptor beta chains from one sample, sequenced in a study of cytomegalovirus exposure and HLA in healthy donors. Using immunoSEQ multiplex PCR, the repertoire was profiled, and TCRdb retains in-frame clones only, with some absent. This sample yields roughly 180,000 clones, of which more than 65% are seen a single time; approximately 2.9% belongs to the top ten. The sample taken for sequencing was PBMCs. Every receptor here comes from a female donor in good health and CMV-seronegative. Each CDR3 is given with its conserved first and last residue. D genes are given only for firm matches. Clone size, where shown, is once, few, many, or a class for clones that have expanded.

size: NA
V: TRBV30
D: NA
CDR3: CAWSVQLGHYEQYF

size: NA
V: TRBV19
D: NA
CDR3: CASSIVATNTGELFF

size: NA
V: TRBV6-4
D: TRBD1
CDR3: CASRAGDREQANYGYTF

size: NA
V: TRBV27
D: TRBD1
CDR3: CASSSWDRNYGYTF

size: NA
V: TRBV19
D: NA
CDR3: CASSIDQANTEAFF

size: NA
V: TRBV6-6
D: TRBD1
CDR3: CASSYGDRVTYEQYF

size: NA
V: TRBV7-9
D: TRBD2
CDR3: CASSAGTRGYEQYF

size: NA
V: TRBV5-1
D: NA
CDR3: CASSPMSRDNEQYF

size: NA
V: TRBV7-8
D: NA
CDR3: CASSSWGGMANQPQHF

size: NA
V: TRBV9
D: TRBD1
CDR3: CASSTWDSPTSDTQYF

size: NA
V: TRBV19
D: TRBD1
CDR3: CASSISDRAGANVLTF

size: NA
V: TRBV19
D: TRBD2
CDR3: CASSRIAGGVADTQYF

size: NA
V: TRBV7-2
D: TRBD2
CDR3: CASITMAGAENEQFF

size: NA
V: TRBV7-2
D: TRBD2
CDR3: CASSQAGGTSYEQYF

size: NA
V: TRBV7-2
D: TRBD2
CDR3: CASSFMSTSGFYEQYF

size: NA
V: TRBV6-5
D: TRBD2
CDR3: CASTMGLARDEQFF

size: NA
V: TRBV28
D: NA
CDR3: CASSRTPGGGRPVEQYF

size: NA
V: TRBV29-1
D: NA
CDR3: CSVVLLAGPSGNTIYF

size: NA
V: TRBV18
D: TRBD2
CDR3: CASSSPGLAVINEQFF

size: once
V: TRBV5-8
D: NA
CDR3: CASSLPFLRGTGELFF

size: NA
V: TRBV7-9
D: NA
CDR3: CSSSPRSGGNTEAFF

size: few
V: TRBV7-9
D: NA
CDR3: CASSQGTLGLTDTQYF

size: NA
V: TRBV7-8
D: TRBD1
CDR3: CASSLARQGAYNEQFF

size: NA
V: TRBV7-6
D: NA
CDR3: CASSRSGTGSYEQYF

size: NA
V: TRBV2
D: NA
CDR3: CASSAGIRETQYF

size: NA
V: TRBV7-9
D: TRBD2
CDR3: CASNRGLAGKQETQYF

size: NA
V: TRBV6-1
D: TRBD1
CDR3: CASVDRVNGNQPQHF

size: NA
V: TRBV28
D: NA
CDR3: CASSRRGDTQYF

size: NA
V: TRBV5-1
D: NA
CDR3: CASSSLLAPITDTQYF

size: few
V: TRBV30
D: NA
CDR3: CGRGGNGELFF

size: NA
V: TRBV27
D: TRBD1
CDR3: CASSPRDRESDTQYF

size: NA
V: TRBV5-6
D: TRBD1
CDR3: CASSSRDRATNEKLFF

size: NA
V: TRBV6-5
D: TRBD1
CDR3: CASRPDRGRGTEAFF

size: NA
V: TRBV19
D: TRBD1
CDR3: CASSQGTVYNEQFF

size: NA
V: TRBV6-5
D: TRBD2
CDR3: CASSYLAGSYEQYF

size: NA
V: TRBV27
D: TRBD1
CDR3: CASRLGQEIYEQYF

size: NA
V: TRBV9
D: TRBD1
CDR3: CASSAGTGDGYTF

size: NA
V: TRBV2
D: NA
CDR3: CASSPGGSGYNEQFF

size: NA
V: TRBV28
D: NA
CDR3: CASSFGDSWNTGELFF

size: few
V: TRBV5-1
D: NA
CDR3: CSSSSTLCTGETQYF

size: NA
V: TRBV4-2
D: NA
CDR3: CASSQGGTSTDTQYF

size: NA
V: TRBV27
D: NA
CDR3: CASSQGHSNTGELFF

size: NA
V: TRBV28
D: TRBD1
CDR3: CASSTTGEYADTQYF

size: NA
V: TRBV5-4
D: NA
CDR3: CASGLPGPGANVLTF

size: NA
V: TRBV6-5
D: TRBD2
CDR3: CASSFPTSGGPNEQYF